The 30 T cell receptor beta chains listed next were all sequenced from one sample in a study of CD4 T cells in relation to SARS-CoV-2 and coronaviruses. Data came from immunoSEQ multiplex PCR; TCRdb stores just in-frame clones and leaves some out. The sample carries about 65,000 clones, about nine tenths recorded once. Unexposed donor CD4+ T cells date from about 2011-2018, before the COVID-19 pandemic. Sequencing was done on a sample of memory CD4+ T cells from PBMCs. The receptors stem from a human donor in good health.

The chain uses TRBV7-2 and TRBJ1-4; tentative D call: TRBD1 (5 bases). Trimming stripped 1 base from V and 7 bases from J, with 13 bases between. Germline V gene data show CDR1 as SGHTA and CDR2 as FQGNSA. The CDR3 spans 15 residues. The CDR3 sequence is CASSLDRTALEKLFF. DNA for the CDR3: TGTGCCAGCAGCTTAGACAGGACTGCCCTTGAAAAACTGTTTTTT.

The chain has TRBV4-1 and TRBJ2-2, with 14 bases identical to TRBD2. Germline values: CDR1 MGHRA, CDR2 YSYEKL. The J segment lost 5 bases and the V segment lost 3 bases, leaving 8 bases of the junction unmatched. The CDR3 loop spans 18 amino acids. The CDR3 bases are TGCGCCAGCAGCCAGGTGGGACTAGCGGGGGCATTGACCGGGGAGCTGTTTTTT. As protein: CASSQVGLAGALTGELFF.

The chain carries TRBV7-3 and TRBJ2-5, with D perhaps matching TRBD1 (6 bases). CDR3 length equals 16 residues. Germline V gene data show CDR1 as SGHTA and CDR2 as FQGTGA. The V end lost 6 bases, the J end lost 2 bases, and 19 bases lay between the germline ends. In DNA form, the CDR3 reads TGTGCCAGCAGTTCCAGGGGTAGAGGGGGACAAGAGACCCAGTACTTC. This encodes CASSSRGRGGQETQYF.

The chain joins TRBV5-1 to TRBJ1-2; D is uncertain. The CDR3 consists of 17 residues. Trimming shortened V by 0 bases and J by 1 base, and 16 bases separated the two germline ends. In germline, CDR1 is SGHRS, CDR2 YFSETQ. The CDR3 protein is CASSLDGSPQVNYGYTF. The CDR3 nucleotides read TGCGCCAGCAGCTTGGACGGGTCCCCCCAAGTTAACTATGGCTACACCTTC.

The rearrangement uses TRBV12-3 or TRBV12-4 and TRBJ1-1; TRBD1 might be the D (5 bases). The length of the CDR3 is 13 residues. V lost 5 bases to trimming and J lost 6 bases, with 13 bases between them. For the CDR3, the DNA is TGTGCCAGCAGTCCCTTACGGGGCGCTGAAGCTTTCTTT. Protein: CASSPLRGAEAFF.

The CDR3 region is CATRRGGRDNEQFF. CDR3 nucleotide sequence: TGTGCCACCAGACGGGGAGGTCGGGACAATGAGCAGTTCTTC. This rearrangement joins TRBV15 to TRBJ2-1; maybe TRBD2 (6 bases). Deletions cut 6 bases from V and 5 bases from J, with 14 bases between. The CDR3 length is 14 residues. Germline CDR1 reads LNHNV; CDR2 reads YYDKDF (reference sequence).

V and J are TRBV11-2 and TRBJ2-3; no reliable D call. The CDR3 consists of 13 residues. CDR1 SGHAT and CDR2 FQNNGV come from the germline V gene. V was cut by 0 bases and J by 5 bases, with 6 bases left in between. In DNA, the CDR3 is TGTGCCAGCAGCTTAGATGTGGTAGATACGCAGTATTTT. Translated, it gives CASSLDVVDTQYF.

In nucleotides, the CDR3 is TGTGCCAGCACCCACACCCAGGCGACCTACGAGCAGTACTTC. Protein: CASTHTQATYEQYF. This chain joins TRBV6-6 and TRBJ2-7; D unresolved. The germline CDR1 and CDR2 sequences are MNHNY and SVGAGI (reference sequence). The length of the CDR3 is 14 residues. V dropped 7 bases and J dropped 2 bases, with 15 bases sitting between them.

The CDR3, as DNA: TGTGCCAGCAGTTGGGGGACAGTTGTCACACTGGGCAATCAGCCCCAGCATTTT. This encodes CASSWGTVVTLGNQPQHF. The chain joins TRBV6-2 or TRBV6-3 to TRBJ1-5; 7 positions match TRBD1. In germline, CDR1 is MNHEY, CDR2 SVGEGT. The junction had 14 bases not matched to a gene; V was cut back by 4 bases and J by 2 bases. This CDR3 spans 18 amino acids.

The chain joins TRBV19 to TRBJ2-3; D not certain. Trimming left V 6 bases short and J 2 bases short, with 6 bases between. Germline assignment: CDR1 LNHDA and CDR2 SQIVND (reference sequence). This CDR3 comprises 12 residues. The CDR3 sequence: CASSQLTDTQYF. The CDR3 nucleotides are TGTGCCAGTAGCCAGCTCACAGATACGCAGTATTTT.

The CDR3 spells CASSLAATNEKLFF. In nucleotides, the CDR3 is TGTGCCAGCAGCTTAGCCGCAACTAATGAAAAACTGTTTTTT. The chain is built from TRBV7-9 and TRBJ1-4; D unresolved. The CDR3 runs 14 residues. Germline V gene data show CDR1 as SEHNR and CDR2 as FQNEAQ (reference sequence). The V end lost 0 bases, the J end lost 0 bases, and 2 bases lay between the germline ends.

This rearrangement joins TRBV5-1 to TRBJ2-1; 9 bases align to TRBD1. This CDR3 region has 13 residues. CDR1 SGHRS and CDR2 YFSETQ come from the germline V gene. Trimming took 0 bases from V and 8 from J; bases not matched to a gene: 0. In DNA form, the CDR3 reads TGCGCCAGCAGCTTGGGACAGGGGGATGAGCAGTTCTTC. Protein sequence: CASSLGQGDEQFF.

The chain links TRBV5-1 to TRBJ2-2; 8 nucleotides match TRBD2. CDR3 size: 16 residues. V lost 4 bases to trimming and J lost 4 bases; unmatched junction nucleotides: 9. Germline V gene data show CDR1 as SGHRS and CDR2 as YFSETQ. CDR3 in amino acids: CASSRDPSGRTGELFF. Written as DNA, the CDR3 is TGCGCCAGCAGCAGGGATCCTAGCGGGCGCACCGGGGAGCTGTTTTTT.

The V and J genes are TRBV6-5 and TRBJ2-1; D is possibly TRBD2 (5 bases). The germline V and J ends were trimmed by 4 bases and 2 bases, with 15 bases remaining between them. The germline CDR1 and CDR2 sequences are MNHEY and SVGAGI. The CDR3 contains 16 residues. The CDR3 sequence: CASSSQWAEAYNEQFF. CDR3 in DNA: TGTGCCAGCAGTTCTCAATGGGCGGAGGCCTACAATGAGCAGTTCTTC.

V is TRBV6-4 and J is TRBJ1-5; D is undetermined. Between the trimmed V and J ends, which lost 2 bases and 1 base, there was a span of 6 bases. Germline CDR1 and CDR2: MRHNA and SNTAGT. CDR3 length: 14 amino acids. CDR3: CASSDGGSNQPQHF. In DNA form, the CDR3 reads TGTGCCAGCAGTGACGGAGGGAGCAATCAGCCCCAGCATTTT.

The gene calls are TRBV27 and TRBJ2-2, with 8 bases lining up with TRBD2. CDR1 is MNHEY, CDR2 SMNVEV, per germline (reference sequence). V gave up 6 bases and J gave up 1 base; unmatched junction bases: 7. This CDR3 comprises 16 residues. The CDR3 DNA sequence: TGTGCCAGCAGCCGGGGGGGGTGGAGGAACACCGGGGAGCTGTTTTTT. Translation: CASSRGGWRNTGELFF.

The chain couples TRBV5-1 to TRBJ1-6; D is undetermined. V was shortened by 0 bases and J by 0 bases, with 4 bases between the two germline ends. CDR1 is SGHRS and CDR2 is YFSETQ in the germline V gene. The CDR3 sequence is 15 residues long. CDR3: CASSLERSYNSPLHF. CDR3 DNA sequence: TGCGCCAGCAGCTTGGAACGCTCCTATAATTCACCCCTCCACTTT.

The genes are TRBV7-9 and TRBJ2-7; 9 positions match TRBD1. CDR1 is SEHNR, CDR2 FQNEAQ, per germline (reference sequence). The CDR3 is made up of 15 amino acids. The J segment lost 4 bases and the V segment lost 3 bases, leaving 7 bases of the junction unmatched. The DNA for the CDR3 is TGTGCCAGCAGCTTCACTAGGACAGGGGAGTACGAGCAGTACTTC. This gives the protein CASSFTRTGEYEQYF.

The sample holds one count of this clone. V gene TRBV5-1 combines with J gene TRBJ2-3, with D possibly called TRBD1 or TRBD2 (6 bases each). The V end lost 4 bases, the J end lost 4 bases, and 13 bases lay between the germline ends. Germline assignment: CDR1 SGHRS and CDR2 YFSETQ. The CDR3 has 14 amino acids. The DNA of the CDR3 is TGCGCCAGCAGCGGTCCCGGGGGCGCAGATACGCAGTATTTT. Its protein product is CASSGPGGADTQYF.

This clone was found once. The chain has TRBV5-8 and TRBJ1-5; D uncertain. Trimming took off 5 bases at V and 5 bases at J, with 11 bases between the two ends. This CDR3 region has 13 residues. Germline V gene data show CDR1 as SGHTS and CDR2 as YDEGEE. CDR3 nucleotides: TGTGCCAGCAGGCGGCAGATTTATCAGCCCCAGCATTTT. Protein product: CASRRQIYQPQHF.

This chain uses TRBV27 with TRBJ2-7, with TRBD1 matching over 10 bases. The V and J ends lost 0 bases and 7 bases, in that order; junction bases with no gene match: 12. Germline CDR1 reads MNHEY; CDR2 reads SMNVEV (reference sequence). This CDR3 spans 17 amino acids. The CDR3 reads CASSLSATGTGAQEQYF. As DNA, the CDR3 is TGTGCCAGCAGTTTATCCGCTACCGGGACAGGGGCCCAGGAGCAGTACTTC.

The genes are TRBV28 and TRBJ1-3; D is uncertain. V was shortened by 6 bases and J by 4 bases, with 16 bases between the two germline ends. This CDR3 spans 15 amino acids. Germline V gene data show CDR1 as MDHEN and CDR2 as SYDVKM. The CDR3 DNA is TGTGCCAGCAGCTCCCGGGATTTTGGAGGAAACACCATATATTTT. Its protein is CASSSRDFGGNTIYF.

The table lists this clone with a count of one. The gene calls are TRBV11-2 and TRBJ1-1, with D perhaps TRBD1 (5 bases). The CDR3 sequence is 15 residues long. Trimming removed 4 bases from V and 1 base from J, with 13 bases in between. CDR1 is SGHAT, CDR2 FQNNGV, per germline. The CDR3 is CASSYQPQGNTEAFF. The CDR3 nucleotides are TGTGCCAGCAGCTACCAGCCCCAGGGGAACACTGAAGCTTTCTTT.

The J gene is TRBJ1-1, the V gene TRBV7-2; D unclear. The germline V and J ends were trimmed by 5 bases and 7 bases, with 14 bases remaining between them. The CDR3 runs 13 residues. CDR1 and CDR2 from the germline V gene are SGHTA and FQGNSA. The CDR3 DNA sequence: TGTGCCAGCAGCACCAGTCGGAGGAATGAAGCTTTCTTT. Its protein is CASSTSRRNEAFF. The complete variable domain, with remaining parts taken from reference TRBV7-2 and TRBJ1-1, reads GAGVSQSPSNKVTEKGKDVELRCDPISGHTALYWYRQSLGQGLEFLIYFQGNSAPDKSGLPSDRFSAERTGGSVSTLTIQRTQQEDSAVYLCASSTSRRNEAFFGQGTRLTVV.

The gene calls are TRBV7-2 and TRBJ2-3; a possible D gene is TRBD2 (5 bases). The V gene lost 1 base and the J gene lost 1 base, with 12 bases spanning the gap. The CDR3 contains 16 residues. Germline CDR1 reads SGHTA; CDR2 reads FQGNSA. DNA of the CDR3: TGTGCCAGCAGCTTAGATAGGTGGAGGCGCACAGATACGCAGTATTTT. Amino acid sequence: CASSLDRWRRTDTQYF.

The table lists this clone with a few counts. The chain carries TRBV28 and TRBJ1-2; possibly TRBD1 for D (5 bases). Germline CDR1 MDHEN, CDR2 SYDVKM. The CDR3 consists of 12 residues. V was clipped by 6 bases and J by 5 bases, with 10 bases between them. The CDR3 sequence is CASRMWGYGYTF. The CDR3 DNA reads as TGTGCCAGCAGAATGTGGGGGTATGGCTACACCTTC.

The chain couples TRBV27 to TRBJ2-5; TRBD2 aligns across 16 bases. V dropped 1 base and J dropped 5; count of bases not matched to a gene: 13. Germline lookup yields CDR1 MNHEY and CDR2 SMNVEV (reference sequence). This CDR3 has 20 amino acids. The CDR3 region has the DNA TGTGCCAGCAGTTTATTTCCGCCCGGGACTAGCGGGAGGGCCGAGGAGACCCAGTACTTC. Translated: CASSLFPPGTSGRAEETQYF.

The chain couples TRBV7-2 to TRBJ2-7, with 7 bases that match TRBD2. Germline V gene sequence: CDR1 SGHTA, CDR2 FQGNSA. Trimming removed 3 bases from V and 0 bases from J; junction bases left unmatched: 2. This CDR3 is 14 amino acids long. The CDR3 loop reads CASSFGGGSYEQYF. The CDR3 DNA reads TGTGCCAGCAGCTTTGGGGGGGGCTCCTACGAGCAGTACTTC.

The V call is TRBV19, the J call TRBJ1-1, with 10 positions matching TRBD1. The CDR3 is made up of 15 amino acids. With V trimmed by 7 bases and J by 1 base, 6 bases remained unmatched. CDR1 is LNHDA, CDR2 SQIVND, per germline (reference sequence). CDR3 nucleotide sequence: TGTGCCAGTAATGACAGGGGGCACACGAACACTGAAGCTTTCTTT. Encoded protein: CASNDRGHTNTEAFF.

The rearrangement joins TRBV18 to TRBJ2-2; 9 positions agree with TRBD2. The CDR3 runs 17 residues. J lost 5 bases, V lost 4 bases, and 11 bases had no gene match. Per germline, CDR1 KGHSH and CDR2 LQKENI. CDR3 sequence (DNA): TGTGCCAGCTCACTCTCCGTGGTTAGCGGGAGTACCGGGGAGCTGTTTTTT. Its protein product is CASSLSVVSGSTGELFF.